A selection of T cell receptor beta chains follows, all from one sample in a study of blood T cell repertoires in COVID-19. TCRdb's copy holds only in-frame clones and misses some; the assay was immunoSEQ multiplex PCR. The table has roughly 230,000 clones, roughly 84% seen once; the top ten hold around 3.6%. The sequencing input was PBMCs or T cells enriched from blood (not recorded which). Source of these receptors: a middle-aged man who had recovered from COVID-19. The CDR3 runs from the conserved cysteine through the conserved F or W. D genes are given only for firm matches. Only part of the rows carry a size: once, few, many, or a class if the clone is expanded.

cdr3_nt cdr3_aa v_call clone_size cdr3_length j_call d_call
TGTGCCAGCAGTTTCAGGCGCTCTGGAAACACCATATATTTT CASSFRRSGNTIYF TRBV28 NA 14 TRBJ1-3 NA
TGTGCCAGCAGCTATACCGGGACAGGGCGCGCCGGGGAGCTGTTTTTT CASSYTGTGRAGELFF TRBV7-2 NA 16 TRBJ2-2 TRBD1
TGTGCCAGCAGTTTTGCGGAGACCCAGTACTTC CASSFAETQYF TRBV6-5 few 11 TRBJ2-5 NA
TGCGCCAGCAGCCAAGGACTAGCGGCCACGTCGGGTGAGCAGTTCTTC CASSQGLAATSGEQFF TRBV4-3 NA 16 TRBJ2-1 TRBD2
TGTGCCAGCAGCCGAATCCTCGACAGTCTGGAAGGCTACACCTTC CASSRILDSLEGYTF TRBV7-6 NA 15 TRBJ1-2 NA
TGTGCCAGCAGCGAGGGGGCGAACACTGAAGCTTTCTTT CASSEGANTEAFF TRBV9 many 13 TRBJ1-1 TRBD1
TGTGCCAGCAGCCGAGTGGGACAGGGGGCCGGGTACGAGCAGTACTTC CASSRVGQGAGYEQYF TRBV7-8 NA 16 TRBJ2-7 TRBD1
TGTGCCAGCAGCCAAGGACAGGGGATAACGTATAGCAATCAGCCCCAGCATTTT CASSQGQGITYSNQPQHF TRBV21-1 NA 18 TRBJ1-5 NA
TGTGCTAGCAGCTTAGGGGTCGGGGGAATGAATGAAAAACTGTTTTTT CASSLGVGGMNEKLFF TRBV7-7 NA 16 TRBJ1-4 NA
TGTGCCAGCAGTTTACCGGGAAACACTGAAGCTTTCTTT CASSLPGNTEAFF TRBV27 NA 13 TRBJ1-1 NA
TGCGCCAGCAGCCCTACCGTGGGCAATCAGCCCCAGCATTTT CASSPTVGNQPQHF TRBV5-1 NA 14 TRBJ1-5 NA
TGTGCCAGCAGCTTAGCGGGGTCTAGCAGTGAGCAGTTCTTC CASSLAGSSSEQFF TRBV7-9 once 14 TRBJ2-1 NA
TGTGCCAGCAGCTTTATACTAGCGGGAGGGCCCTACAATGAGCAGTTCTTC CASSFILAGGPYNEQFF TRBV5-5 NA 17 TRBJ2-1 TRBD2
TGTGCCAGCAGCTCCCGACTAGCGGGGGCCTACGAGCAGTACTTC CASSSRLAGAYEQYF TRBV13 NA 15 TRBJ2-7 TRBD2
TGCAGCGTCGCTAGCGGGCCGAACACCGGGGAGCTGTTTTTT CSVASGPNTGELFF TRBV29-1 NA 14 TRBJ2-2 TRBD2
TGTGCCAGCAGTGACCGGCCGGGGGGCGAGGAAGCTTTCTTT CASSDRPGGEEAFF TRBV6-4 once 14 TRBJ1-1 NA
TGTGCCAGCGGCCCCAGCACAGATACGCAGTATTTT CASGPSTDTQYF TRBV27 NA 12 TRBJ2-3 NA
TGTGCCAGCAGCGCCGGGACTCCGAACTACAATGAGCAGTTCTTC CASSAGTPNYNEQFF TRBV9 NA 15 TRBJ2-1 NA
TGTGCCTGGAAGGGACAACTTGAAGCTTTCTTT CAWKGQLEAFF TRBV30 NA 11 TRBJ1-1 NA
TGTGCCAGCAGGCCCGGACAGGGTGCCGCCTATGGCTACACCTTC CASRPGQGAAYGYTF TRBV6-5 once 15 TRBJ1-2 TRBD1
TGTGCCAGCAGTGAAGGCCAGTGGACAGATACGCAGTATTTT CASSEGQWTDTQYF TRBV6-1 NA 14 TRBJ2-3 NA
TGCGCCAGCAGCCCGTGGACAGGAGACACCGGGGAGCTGTTTTTT CASSPWTGDTGELFF TRBV5-1 NA 15 TRBJ2-2 TRBD1
TGTGCCAGCAGCTTACAGGGTTCCAAAAACATTCAGTACTTC CASSLQGSKNIQYF TRBV27 NA 14 TRBJ2-4 NA
TGTGCCAGCAGCTTAGAAGGGAGCTATTCACCCCTCCACTTT CASSLEGSYSPLHF TRBV11-2 NA 14 TRBJ1-6 NA
TGTGCCAGCAGCCCCCATCCAGGGGGTATGAACACTGAAGCTTTCTTT CASSPHPGGMNTEAFF TRBV9 NA 16 TRBJ1-1 TRBD1
TGTGCCAGCAGTTCACTCAGGGCCTACGAGCAGTACTTC CASSSLRAYEQYF TRBV6-2/TRBV6-3 NA 13 TRBJ2-7 NA
TGTGCCAGCACAGACCCGACGGGATCCTACGAGCAGTACTTC CASTDPTGSYEQYF TRBV5-4 NA 14 TRBJ2-7 NA
TGTGCCAGCAGCCGGGATCTCTACAATGAGCAGTTCTTC CASSRDLYNEQFF TRBV7-2 NA 13 TRBJ2-1 NA
TGCGCCAGCAGTGGAGTTACCTACGAGCAGTACTTC CASSGVTYEQYF TRBV10-2 NA 12 TRBJ2-7 NA
TGTGCCAGCAGTTTAGTCGCAGGGATAAACACTGAAGCTTTCTTT CASSLVAGINTEAFF TRBV27 NA 15 TRBJ1-1 NA
TGTGCCAGCAGCCATCCCACTCGACAGATCAATGAGCAGTTCTTC CASSHPTRQINEQFF TRBV3-1/TRBV3-2 NA 15 TRBJ2-1 NA
TGTGCCAGCAGCTCCAGTGCGACAAGGGAAAAACTGTTTTTT CASSSSATREKLFF TRBV11-1 NA 14 TRBJ1-4 NA